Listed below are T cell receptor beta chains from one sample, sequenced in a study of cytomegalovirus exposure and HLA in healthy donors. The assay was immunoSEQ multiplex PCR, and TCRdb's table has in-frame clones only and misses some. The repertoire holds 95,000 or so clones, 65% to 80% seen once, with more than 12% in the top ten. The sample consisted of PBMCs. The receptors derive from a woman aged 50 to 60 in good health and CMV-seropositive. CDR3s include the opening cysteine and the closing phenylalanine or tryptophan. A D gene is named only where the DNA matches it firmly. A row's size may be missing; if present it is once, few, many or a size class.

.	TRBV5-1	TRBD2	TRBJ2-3	TGCGCCAGCAGGCCGGAAGGACTAGCCGAAGGAAGGGGCACAGATACGCAGTATTTT	CASRPEGLAEGRGTDTQYF
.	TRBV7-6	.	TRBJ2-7	TGTGCCAGCAGCTTAGTTGGACACTCCCGACGGGAGCAGTACTTC	CASSLVGHSRREQYF
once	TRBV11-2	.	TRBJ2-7	TGTGCCAGCAGCTCGCTACAGGGTGGCTACGAGCAGTACTTC	CASSSLQGGYEQYF
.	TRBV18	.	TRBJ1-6	TGTGCCAGCTCACCAGTTGATAGCTCCTATAATTCACCCCTCCACTTT	CASSPVDSSYNSPLHF
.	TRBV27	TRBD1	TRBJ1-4	TGTGCCAGCAGGCCAGACAGGGACCCTAATGAAAAACTGTTTTTT	CASRPDRDPNEKLFF
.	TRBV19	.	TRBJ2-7	TGTGCCAGTAGAGCCATAGGAGGGCACGAGCAGTACTTC	CASRAIGGHEQYF
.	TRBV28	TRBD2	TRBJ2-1	TGTGCCAGCAGTCCCCGTGGTAGCGGGAGTCCCCACAATGAGCAGTTCTTC	CASSPRGSGSPHNEQFF
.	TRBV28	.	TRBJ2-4	TGTGCCAGCAGTTTAGTCGGGGTAGCCAAAAACATTCAGTACTTC	CASSLVGVAKNIQYF
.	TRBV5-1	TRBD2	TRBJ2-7	TGCGCCAGCAGCCCTTCGGGCGGGAGCTCACGGGAGCAGTACTTC	CASSPSGGSSREQYF
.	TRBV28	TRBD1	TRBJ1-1	TGTGCCAGCAGCCGGACAGGGGGGAACACTGAAGCTTTCTTT	CASSRTGGNTEAFF
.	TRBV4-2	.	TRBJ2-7	TGTGCCAGCAGCCAAGAAATAACCCGAGAATACGAGCAGTACTTC	CASSQEITREYEQYF
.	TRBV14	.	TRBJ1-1	TGTGCCAGCAGCCAAGAACCCGGGGGTGGCGCGACTGAAGCTTTCTTT	CASSQEPGGGATEAFF
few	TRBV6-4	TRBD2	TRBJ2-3	TGTGCCAGCAGTTCCGGGACTAGCGGCACAGATACGCAGTATTTT	CASSSGTSGTDTQYF
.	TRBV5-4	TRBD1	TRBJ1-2	TGTGCCAGCAGCTCCGGGACAGTTTATGGCTACACCTTC	CASSSGTVYGYTF
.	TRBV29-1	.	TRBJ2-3	TGCAGCGCCCTCCCCTGGGTAGCAGGGACAGATACGCAGTATTTT	CSALPWVAGTDTQYF
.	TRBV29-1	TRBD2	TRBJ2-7	TGCAGCGTTGAAGGGGGGGGCTACGAGCAGTACTTC	CSVEGGGYEQYF
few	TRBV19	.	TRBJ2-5	TGTGCCAGTAGTAGCTACAGGGATGCGGAGACCCAGTACTTC	CASSSYRDAETQYF
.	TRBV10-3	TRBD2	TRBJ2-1	TGTGCCATCTTAAAAGAGGGAATTAGCGGGCGAGGGGCTTACAATGAGCAGTTCTTC	CAILKEGISGRGAYNEQFF
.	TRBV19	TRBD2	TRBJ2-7	TGTGCCAGTAGTTCACAGACTAGCGGGAGCGAGCAGTACTTC	CASSSQTSGSEQYF
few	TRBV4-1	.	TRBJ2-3	TGCGCCAGCAGCCCGCTAGGACTTTACACAGATACGCAGTATTTT	CASSPLGLYTDTQYF
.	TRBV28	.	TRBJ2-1	TGTGCCAGCAGTTACCGGATTAAGAGAATAGCCGAGCAGTTCTTC	CASSYRIKRIAEQFF
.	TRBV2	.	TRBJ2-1	TGTGCCAGCACAGGGTGGCAGGCCTGGTACAATGAGCAGTTCTTC	CASTGWQAWYNEQFF
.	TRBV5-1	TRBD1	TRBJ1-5	TGCGCCAGCAGCCCCGGACAGGCGAATCAGCCCCAGCATTTT	CASSPGQANQPQHF
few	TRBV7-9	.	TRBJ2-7	TGTGCCAGCAGCTTAGCTCCGACGGGATACGAGCAGTACTTC	CASSLAPTGYEQYF
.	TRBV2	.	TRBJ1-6	TGTGCCAGCAGTGAAGGAGCGGATTCACCCCTCCACTTT	CASSEGADSPLHF
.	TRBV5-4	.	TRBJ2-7	TGTGCCAGCAGCTCCGTAGGGGACTACGAGCAGTACTTC	CASSSVGDYEQYF
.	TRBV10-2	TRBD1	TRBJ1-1	TGCGCCAGCAGCAGAGGGGGCGAAGAAGCTTTCTTT	CASSRGGEEAFF
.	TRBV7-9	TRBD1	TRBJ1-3	TGTGCCAGCAGCTTAAGCCGGGACAGGGACGCTGGAAACACCATATATTTT	CASSLSRDRDAGNTIYF
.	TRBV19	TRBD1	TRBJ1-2	TGTGCCAGTAGTATAAGGGGACAGGTCTATGGCTACACCTTC	CASSIRGQVYGYTF
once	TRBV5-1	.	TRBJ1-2	TGCGCCAGCAGCTTAGGCACGAAGGCGACAGGCTACACCTTC	CASSLGTKATGYTF
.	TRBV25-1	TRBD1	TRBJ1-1	TGTGCCAGTGCCACTTGGACAGGGAACACTGAAGCTTTCTTT	CASATWTGNTEAFF
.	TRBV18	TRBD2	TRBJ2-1	TGTGCCAGCTCACCATTGCCCGGGACTAGCGGGAGAAACAATGAGCAGTTCTTC	CASSPLPGTSGRNNEQFF
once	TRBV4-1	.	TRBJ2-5	TGCGCCAGCAGCTGGGCAGCCCAAGAGACCCAGTACTTC	CASSWAAQETQYF
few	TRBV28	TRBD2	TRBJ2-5	TGTGCCAGCAGTTCCTATAGCGGGAGGACACAAGAGACCCAGTACTTC	CASSSYSGRTQETQYF
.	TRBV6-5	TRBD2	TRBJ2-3	TGTGCCAGCAGTCGCGGGAGTTTCCCAGATACGCAGTATTTT	CASSRGSFPDTQYF
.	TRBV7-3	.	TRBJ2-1	TGTGCCAGCAGCTTCCCAGGTTACTCCTACAATGAGCAGTTCTTC	CASSFPGYSYNEQFF
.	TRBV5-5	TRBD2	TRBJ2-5	TGTGCCAGCAGCTTGGGGACTAGCGGGGGCCAAGAGACCCAGTACTTC	CASSLGTSGGQETQYF
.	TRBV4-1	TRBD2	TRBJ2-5	TGCGCCAGCAGCCAGATAGCGGGAGGTTGGGAGACCCAGTACTTC	CASSQIAGGWETQYF
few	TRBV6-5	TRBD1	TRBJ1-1	TGTGCCAGCAGTGGGGGACAGGATGAAGCTTTCTTT	CASSGGQDEAFF
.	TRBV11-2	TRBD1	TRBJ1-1	TGTGCCAGCAGCCTCTACGGGACAGGGGGCAAGGAAGCTTTCTTT	CASSLYGTGGKEAFF
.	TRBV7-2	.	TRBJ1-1	TGTGCCAGCAGCCCATTGGACAGAGCTAACACTGAAGCTTTCTTT	CASSPLDRANTEAFF
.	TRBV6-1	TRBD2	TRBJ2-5	TGTGCCAGCAGTGACAGGACTAGCGGGACCCAGCGGGAGACCCAGTACTTC	CASSDRTSGTQRETQYF
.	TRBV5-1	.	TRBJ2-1	TGCGCCAGCAGCTTGGAGCGGGCCGGGTCCCTTAGGTCCTACAATGAGCAGTTCTTC	CASSLERAGSLRSYNEQFF
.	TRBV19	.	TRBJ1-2	TGTGCCAGTAGTATAGGCGGGCTCGGGGAAAGCTACACCTTC	CASSIGGLGESYTF
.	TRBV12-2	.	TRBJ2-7	TGTGCAAGTCGCTTAGCCCTGGCTAGCAGTCACTCCTACGAGCAGTACTTC	CASRLALASSHSYEQYF
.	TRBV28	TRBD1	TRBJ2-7	TGTGCCAGCAGAGATTCCCGGACAGGTCCTAACGAGCAGTACTTC	CASRDSRTGPNEQYF
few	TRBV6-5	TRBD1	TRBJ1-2	TGTGCCAGCACCCCGTCGTACCCAGGGGGCTATGGCTACACCTTC	CASTPSYPGGYGYTF
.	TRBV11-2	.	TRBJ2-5	TGTGCCAGCAGCTTAGGGTGGGCCTCGGAGACCCAGTACTTC	CASSLGWASETQYF
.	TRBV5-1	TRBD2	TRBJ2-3	TGCGCCAGCAGCTTGGAGGCGGGAGAAAGGGATACGCAGTATTTT	CASSLEAGERDTQYF
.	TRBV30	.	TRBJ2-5	TGTGCCTGGAGTGTCATCGGAGTCCAGTACTTC	CAWSVIGVQYF
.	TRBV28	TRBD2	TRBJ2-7	TGTGCCAGCAGTTCCCTAAGCGGGAGGGGTTCCTACGAGCAGTACTTC	CASSSLSGRGSYEQYF
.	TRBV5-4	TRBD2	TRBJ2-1	TGTGCCAGCAGCCGCGGGAGCGGTGAGCAGTTCTTC	CASSRGSGEQFF
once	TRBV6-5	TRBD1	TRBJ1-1	TGTGCCACCCAAACAGGGGAGAACACTGAAGCTTTCTTT	CATQTGENTEAFF
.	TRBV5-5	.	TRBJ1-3	TGTGCCAGCAGCTTGGAGCTGCCGGACACCATATATTTT	CASSLELPDTIYF
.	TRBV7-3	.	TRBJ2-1	TGTGCCAGCAGCCCCACCTTCAGGGCCAATGAGCAGTTCTTC	CASSPTFRANEQFF
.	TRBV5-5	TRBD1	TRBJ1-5	TGTGCCAGCAGCCGCGCCCCACAGGGGGTGAATCAGCCCCAGCATTTT	CASSRAPQGVNQPQHF
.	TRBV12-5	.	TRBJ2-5	TGTGCTAGTGGCCGCGGGGAGACCCAGTACTTC	CASGRGETQYF